These 22 T cell receptor beta chains originate from one sample sequenced in a study of T-cell reconstitution after alpha-beta-depleted transplantation in children (dated by TCRdb to 2015 to 2016). Preparation of the library involved PCR. The instrument given in TCRdb is Illumina HiSeq 2500. Molecular barcoding was employed in the preparation of TCR libraries, with unique molecular identifiers being used to normalize TCRbeta repertoire quantification. In-frame beta chains were kept once TCRdb had trimmed the public reads at Q25 with fastp and called clones with MiXCR. Identical CDR3 proteins give one entry, which carries the most common genes and DNA. In all, the sample holds 200,000 or so distinct CDR3 sequences, and approximately 6.9% of those were seen once. The top ten constitute less than 7% of the sample. The treatment or condition label of this sample denotes: allogeneic hematopoietic cell transplantation with graft depleted of TCRalphabeta T cells and CD19 B cells.

Sequencing used PBMCs, obtained before TCRalphabeta/CD19-depleted stem cell transplant. Receptors originate from a boy under 10 years old with acute lymphoblastic leukemia, due to receive a stem cell transplant.

This clonotype showed up many times. The CDR3 coding sequence is TGTGCCAGCAGCAAAGTGCGGGAGAATGAGCAGTTCTTC. It yields the protein CASSKVRENEQFF. The chain has TRBV21-1 and TRBJ2-1; the D segment call TRBD2 is taken from the table without a DNA check. TRBV21-1 has pseudogene status. The CDR3 length is 13 residues.

This clonotype has ten or more counts. The J gene is TRBJ2-1, the V gene TRBV7-8, with 7 bases identical to TRBD1. CDR1 is SGHVS and CDR2 is FQNEAQ in the germline V gene. The junction had 2 bases not matched to a gene; V was cut back by 0 bases and J by 6 bases. CDR3 length: 14 amino acids. This CDR3 reads CASSLARQGNEQFF. The DNA of the CDR3 is TGTGCCAGCAGCTTAGCTCGACAGGGCAATGAGCAGTTCTTC.

This clonotype has more than one count but fewer than ten. The chain employs TRBV7-6 and TRBJ1-1, with D possibly matching TRBD1 (5 bases). Germline assignment: CDR1 SGHVS and CDR2 FNYEAQ. The CDR3 covers 14 residues. The germline V and J ends were trimmed by 3 bases and 4 bases, with 12 bases remaining between them. The CDR3 DNA follows: TGTGCCAGCAGCTTGGGGATGGGGACCACTGAAGCTTTCTTT. Translated: CASSLGMGTTEAFF.

The V call is TRBV12-3 or TRBV12-4, the J call TRBJ1-2; 7 bases map to TRBD1. There are 15 residues in the CDR3. J lost 4 bases, V lost 2 bases, and 7 bases had no gene match. This CDR3 is CASSLSGGVLYGYTF. As DNA, the CDR3 is TGTGCCAGCAGTTTATCAGGGGGGGTTCTCTATGGCTACACCTTC.

The chain couples TRBV20-1 to TRBJ2-3; 10 bases are shared with TRBD2. The CDR3 covers 15 residues. V was pared by 3 bases and J by 1 base, with 4 bases of the junction left unmatched. Germline V CDR1 and CDR2: DFQATT, SNEGSKA (reference sequence). In DNA form, the CDR3 reads TGCAGTGCTAGTAGCGGGGGGAGGGGCACAGATACGCAGTATTTT. Protein: CSASSGGRGTDTQYF.

Ten or more counts support this clonotype. The chain combines TRBV11-2 with TRBJ2-2; no clear D gene. This CDR3 has 12 residues. Trimming cost V 5 bases and J 8 bases, with 9 bases left between them. In germline, CDR1 is SGHAT, CDR2 FQNNGV. The CDR3 spells CASSIWGGELFF. The CDR3 DNA follows: TGTGCCAGCAGCATTTGGGGTGGGGAGCTGTTTTTT.

The genes are TRBV5-1 and TRBJ1-4, with D unresolved. Trimming cost V 3 bases and J 5 bases, with 14 bases left between them. This CDR3 contains 15 residues. Germline lookup yields CDR1 SGHRS and CDR2 YFSETQ. The CDR3 coding sequence is TGCGCCAGCAGCTCTTTAGCTTTACAGAATGAAAAACTGTTTTTT. This codes for CASSSLALQNEKLFF.

This clonotype has a count of ten or more. The chain carries TRBV7-2 and TRBJ1-1, with TRBD1 as a possible D gene (6 bases). Germline values: CDR1 SGHTA, CDR2 FQGNSA. The length of the CDR3 is 15 residues. Trimming left V 0 bases short and J 1 base short, with 9 bases between. CDR3 coding DNA: TGTGCCAGCAGCTTAGCTAGGACAGCGAACACTGAAGCTTTCTTT. This codes for CASSLARTANTEAFF.

This clonotype was recorded many times. The rearrangement links TRBV7-2 to TRBJ2-1; perhaps TRBD1 as D (5 bases). V lost 1 base and J lost 2, with 9 bases in between. The CDR3 has 15 residues. Germline assignment: CDR1 SGHTA and CDR2 FQGNSA. The CDR3 protein is CASSLGGHTYNEQFF. CDR3 bases: TGTGCCAGCAGCTTAGGGGGCCATACCTACAATGAGCAGTTCTTC. Full variable domain (outside the CDR3, taken from reference TRBV7-2 and TRBJ2-1): GAGVSQSPSNKVTEKGKDVELRCDPISGHTALYWYRQSLGQGLEFLIYFQGNSAPDKSGLPSDRFSAERTGGSVSTLTIQRTQQEDSAVYLCASSLGGHTYNEQFFGPGTRLTVL.

This clonotype was observed a few times. The rearrangement joins TRBV5-6 to TRBJ2-1; TRBD2 matches 13 bases. The CDR3 runs to 14 residues. Germline values: CDR1 SGHDT, CDR2 YYEEEE. Trimming took 0 bases from V and 12 from J; bases not matched to a gene: 3. CDR3 loop: CASSLEGLAGVQFF. In nucleotides, the CDR3 is TGTGCCAGCAGCTTGGAAGGACTAGCGGGAGTGCAGTTCTTC.

This clonotype was detected ten times or more. The gene calls are TRBV21-1 and TRBJ1-1. TRBV21-1 is a documented pseudogene. This CDR3 contains 14 residues. The CDR3 is CATSLGDMNTEAFF. As DNA, the CDR3 is TGTGCCACCTCCCTCGGGGACATGAACACTGAAGCTTTCTTT.

This clonotype was counted at least ten times. The CDR3 bases are TGCGCCAGCAGCCCCCCTACCCAGGGGAACTACGAGCAGTACTTC. Protein: CASSPPTQGNYEQYF. The rearrangement joins TRBV5-1 to TRBJ2-7; maybe TRBD1 (6 bases). Germline CDR1 and CDR2: SGHRS and YFSETQ. This CDR3 is built from 15 residues. V shed 4 bases and J shed 3 bases, with 17 bases lying between them.

This clonotype was picked up many times. This chain links TRBV12-3 or TRBV12-4 with TRBJ2-7; no clear D. Trimming took off 7 bases at V and 0 bases at J, with 7 bases between the two ends. The CDR3 loop spans 12 amino acids. The CDR3 DNA sequence: TGTGCCAGCATCGGTAGCTCCTACGAGCAGTACTTC. It codes for CASIGSSYEQYF.

There are a few counts of this clonotype. The chain recombines TRBV6-2 or TRBV6-3 with TRBJ2-7; maybe TRBD1 (6 bases). The germline V and J ends were trimmed by 8 bases and 7 bases, with 9 bases remaining between them. The germline gives CDR1 MNHEY, CDR2 SVGEGT. The CDR3 runs 10 residues. DNA of the CDR3: TGTGCCAGCGGTAGGGGGGAGCAGTACTTC. Translating gives CASGRGEQYF.

This clonotype was seen at least ten times. This chain links TRBV18 with TRBJ2-1; 10 nucleotides agree with TRBD2. This CDR3 has 15 residues. V gave up 8 bases and J gave up 7 bases; unmatched junction bases: 11. In germline, CDR1 is KGHSH, CDR2 LQKENI. The chain's CDR3 is CASGLPSGRTNEQFF. The CDR3 nucleotides are TGTGCCAGCGGACTCCCTAGCGGGAGAACAAATGAGCAGTTCTTC.

This clonotype was counted at least ten times. V is TRBV20-1 and J is TRBJ2-5; TRBD2 might be the D (6 bases). Germline V CDR1 and CDR2: DFQATT, SNEGSKA (reference sequence). This CDR3 has 14 residues. V lost 3 bases and J 1 base, leaving 12 bases between the germline ends. The CDR3 reads CSASMGRPQETQYF. In nucleotides, the CDR3 is TGCAGTGCTAGTATGGGGAGGCCCCAAGAGACCCAGTACTTC.

This clonotype was detected many times. The V gene is TRBV28, the J gene TRBJ2-4; D tentatively fits TRBD1 or TRBD2 (7 bases each). Germline CDR1 MDHEN, CDR2 SYDVKM. Trimming removed 7 bases from V and 7 bases from J, with 20 bases in between. There are 15 residues in the CDR3. The CDR3 nucleotides are TGTGCCAGCACACAGGGAGGGGGCGGGTTGAACATTCAGTACTTC. This sequence encodes CASTQGGGGLNIQYF.

This clonotype was detected many times. The J gene is TRBJ2-2, the V gene TRBV12-3 or TRBV12-4, with 8 positions matching TRBD2. V lost 7 bases, J lost 1 base, and 8 bases stayed unmatched. The CDR3 contains 16 residues. CDR3 DNA: TGTGCCAGCATTGTTAGCGGGGCCCTGAACACCGGGGAGCTGTTTTTT. Its translation: CASIVSGALNTGELFF.

This clonotype was detected ten times or more. The V call is TRBV11-2, the J call TRBJ2-7, with D perhaps TRBD1 or TRBD2 (5 bases each). Germline V lookup: CDR1 SGHAT, CDR2 FQNNGV. V was trimmed by 5 bases and J by 3 bases, leaving 26 bases between them. The CDR3 sequence is 18 residues long. The CDR3: CASSISGGKRTTYYEQYF. The CDR3 DNA reads as TGTGCCAGCAGCATCAGTGGGGGTAAGAGGACCACTTACTACGAGCAGTACTTC.

This sequence joins TRBV5-6 and TRBJ2-1, with 8 bases matching TRBD1. The CDR3 consists of 14 residues. Trimming removed 5 bases from V and 6 bases from J; junction bases left unmatched: 7. CDR1 is SGHDT, CDR2 YYEEEE, per germline. Here the CDR3 reads CASRIGQGFNEQFF. DNA for the CDR3: TGTGCCAGCAGAATTGGACAGGGTTTCAATGAGCAGTTCTTC.

At least ten counts were recorded for this clonotype. This chain joins TRBV6-1 and TRBJ2-3; the match to TRBD2 covers 8 bases. The CDR3 is 14 amino acids. CDR1 MNHNS and CDR2 SASEGT come from the germline V gene. The junction had 4 bases not matched to a gene; V was cut back by 6 bases and J by 2 bases. CDR3 amino acids: CASRRLAPTDTQYF. The CDR3 DNA follows: TGTGCCAGCAGGCGACTAGCGCCCACAGATACGCAGTATTTT.

This clonotype was counted only a few times. The genes are TRBV5-1 and TRBJ1-1; a possible D gene is TRBD1 (5 bases). V was pared by 2 bases and J by 1 base, with 12 bases between. CDR1 SGHRS and CDR2 YFSETQ come from the germline V gene. There are 15 residues in the CDR3. The CDR3 DNA reads TGCGCCAGCAGCTTCCAGGGCCTTTCGAACACTGAAGCTTTCTTT. Translating gives CASSFQGLSNTEAFF.